This T cell receptor (beta chain) was profiled in a study of CD8 T cells in Susac syndrome. The CDR3 has 10 residues. With 5 bases removed from V and 5 bases from J, the gap between germline ends came to 6 bases. The V gene's germline CDR1 is SQVTM and CDR2 ANQGSEA. An amount of RNA that ranged from 0.5 to 1 ug was reverse transcribed with random hexamers. Amplification of TCR beta CDR3 by immunoSEQ multiplex PCR spanned 54 Vbeta and 13 Jbeta. From the immunoSEQ multiplex PCR reads, TCRdb called clonotypes with MiXCR, one entry per CDR3 protein. The sample lists 77,000 or so distinct CDR3 sequences, 90% to 95% occurring once. Negative isolation was applied to CD8+ and CD4+ T cells, and FACS enrichment was applied to TEMRA cells.

Source material: CD4+ T cells from PBMCs. The clonotype originates from a human donor with Susac syndrome. J is TRBJ2-5 and V is TRBV29-1; the D is unclear. The CDR3 DNA follows: TGCAGCGTTTCAGAGGAGACCCAGTACTTC. It translates to CSVSEETQYF.